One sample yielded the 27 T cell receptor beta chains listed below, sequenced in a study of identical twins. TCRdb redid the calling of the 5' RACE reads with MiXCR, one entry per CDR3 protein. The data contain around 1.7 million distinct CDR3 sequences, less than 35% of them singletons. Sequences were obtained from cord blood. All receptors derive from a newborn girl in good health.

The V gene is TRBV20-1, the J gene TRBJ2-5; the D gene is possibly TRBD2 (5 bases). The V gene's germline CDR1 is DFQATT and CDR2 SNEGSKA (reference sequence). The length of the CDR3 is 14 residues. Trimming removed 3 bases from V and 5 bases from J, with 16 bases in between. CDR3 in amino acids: CSASRPSKEETQYF. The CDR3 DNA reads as TGCAGTGCTAGTCGCCCTAGCAAAGAGGAGACCCAGTACTTC.

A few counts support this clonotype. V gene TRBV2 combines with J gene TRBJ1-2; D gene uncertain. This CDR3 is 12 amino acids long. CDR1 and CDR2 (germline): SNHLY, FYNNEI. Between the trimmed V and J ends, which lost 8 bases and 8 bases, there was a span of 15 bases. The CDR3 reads CASGDNSVGYTF. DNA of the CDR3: TGTGCCAGCGGAGATAACAGCGTCGGCTACACCTTC.

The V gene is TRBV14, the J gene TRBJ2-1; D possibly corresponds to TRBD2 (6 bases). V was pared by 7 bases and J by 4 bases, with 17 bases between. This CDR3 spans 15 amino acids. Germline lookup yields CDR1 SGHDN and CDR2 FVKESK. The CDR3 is CASMGPSTRYNEQFF. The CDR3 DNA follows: TGTGCCAGCATGGGACCCTCGACTAGGTACAATGAGCAGTTCTTC. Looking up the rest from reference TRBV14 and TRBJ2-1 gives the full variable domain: EAGVTQFPSHSVIEKGQTVTLRCDPISGHDNLYWYRRVMGKEIKFLLHFVKESKQDESGMPNNRFLAERTGGTYSTLKVQPAELEDSGVYFCASMGPSTRYNEQFFGPGTRLTVL.

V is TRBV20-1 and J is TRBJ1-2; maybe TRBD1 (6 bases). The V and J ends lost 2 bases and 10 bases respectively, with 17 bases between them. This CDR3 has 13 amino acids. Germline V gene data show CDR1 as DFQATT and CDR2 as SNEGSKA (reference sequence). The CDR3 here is CSARKTGAVDYTF. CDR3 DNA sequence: TGCAGTGCTAGAAAGACGGGGGCGGTTGACTACACCTTC.

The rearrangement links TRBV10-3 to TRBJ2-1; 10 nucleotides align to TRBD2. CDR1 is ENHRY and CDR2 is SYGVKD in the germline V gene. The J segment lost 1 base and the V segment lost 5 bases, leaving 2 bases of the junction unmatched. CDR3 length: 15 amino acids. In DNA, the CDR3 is TGTGCCATCAGTCTAGCGGGAGTGTCCTACAATGAGCAGTTCTTC. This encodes CAISLAGVSYNEQFF.

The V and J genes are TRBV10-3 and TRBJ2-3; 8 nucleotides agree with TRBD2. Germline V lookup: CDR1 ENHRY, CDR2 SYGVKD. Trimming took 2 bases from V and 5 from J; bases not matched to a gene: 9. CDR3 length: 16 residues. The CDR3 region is CAISENGGAGGDTQYF. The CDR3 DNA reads TGTGCCATCAGTGAGAACGGGGGGGCCGGGGGAGATACGCAGTATTTT.

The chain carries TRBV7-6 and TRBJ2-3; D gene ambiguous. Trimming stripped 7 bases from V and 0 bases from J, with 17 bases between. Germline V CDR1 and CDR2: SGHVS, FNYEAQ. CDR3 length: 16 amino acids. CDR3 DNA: TGTGCCAGCACCAGACTGGCCCATCTTAGCACAGATACGCAGTATTTT. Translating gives CASTRLAHLSTDTQYF. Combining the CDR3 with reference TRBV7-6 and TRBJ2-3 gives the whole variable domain GAGVSQSPRYKVTKRGQDVALRCDPISGHVSLYWYRQALGQGPEFLTYFNYEAQQDKSGLPNDRFSAERPEGSISTLTIQRTEQRDSAMYRCASTRLAHLSTDTQYFGPGTRLTVL.

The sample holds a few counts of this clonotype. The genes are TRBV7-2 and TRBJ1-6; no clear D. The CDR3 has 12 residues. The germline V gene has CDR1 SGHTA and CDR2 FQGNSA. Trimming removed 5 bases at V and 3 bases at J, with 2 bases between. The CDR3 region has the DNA TGTGCCAGCAGCCACTATAATTCACCCCTCCACTTT. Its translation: CASSHYNSPLHF.

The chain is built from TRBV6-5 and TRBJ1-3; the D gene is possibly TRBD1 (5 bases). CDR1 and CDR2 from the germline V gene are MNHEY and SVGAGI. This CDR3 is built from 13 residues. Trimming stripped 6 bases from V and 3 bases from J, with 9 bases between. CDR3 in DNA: TGTGCCAGCAGGAGGGACGTTGGAAACACCATATATTTT. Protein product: CASRRDVGNTIYF.

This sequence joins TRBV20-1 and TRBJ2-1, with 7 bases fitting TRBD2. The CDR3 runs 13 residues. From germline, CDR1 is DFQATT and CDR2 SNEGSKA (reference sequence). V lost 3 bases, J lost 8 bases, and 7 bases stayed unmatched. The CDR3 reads CSASRTSSDEQFF. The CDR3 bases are TGCAGTGCTAGTCGGACTAGTTCGGATGAGCAGTTCTTC.

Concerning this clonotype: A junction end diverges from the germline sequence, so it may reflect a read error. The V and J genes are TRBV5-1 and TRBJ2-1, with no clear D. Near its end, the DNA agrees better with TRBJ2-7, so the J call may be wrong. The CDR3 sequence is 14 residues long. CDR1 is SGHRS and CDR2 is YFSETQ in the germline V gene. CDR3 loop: CASSRGTRSDEQYF. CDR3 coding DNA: TGCGCCAGCAGCCGCGGAACCCGCTCCGACGAGCAGTACTTC.

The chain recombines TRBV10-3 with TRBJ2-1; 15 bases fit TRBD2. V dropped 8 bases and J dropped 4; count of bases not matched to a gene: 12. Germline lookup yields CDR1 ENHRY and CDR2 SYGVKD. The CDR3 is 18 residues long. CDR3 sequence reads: CAIGPGLAGGRGYNEQFF. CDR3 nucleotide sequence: TGTGCCATCGGTCCGGGACTAGCGGGGGGAAGGGGTTACAATGAGCAGTTCTTC.

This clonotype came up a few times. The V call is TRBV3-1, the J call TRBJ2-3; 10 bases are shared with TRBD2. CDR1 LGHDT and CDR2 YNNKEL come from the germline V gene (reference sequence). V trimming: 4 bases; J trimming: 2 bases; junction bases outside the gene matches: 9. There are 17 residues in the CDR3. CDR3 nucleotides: TGTGCCAGCAGCCTTAAGTCTCTAGCGGGGGACACAGATACGCAGTATTTT. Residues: CASSLKSLAGDTDTQYF.

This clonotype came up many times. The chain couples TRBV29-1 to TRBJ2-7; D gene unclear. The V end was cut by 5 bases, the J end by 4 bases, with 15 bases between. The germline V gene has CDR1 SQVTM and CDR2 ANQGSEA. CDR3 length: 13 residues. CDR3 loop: CSVWVGYSYEQYF. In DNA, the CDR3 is TGCAGCGTTTGGGTGGGGTATTCGTACGAGCAGTACTTC.

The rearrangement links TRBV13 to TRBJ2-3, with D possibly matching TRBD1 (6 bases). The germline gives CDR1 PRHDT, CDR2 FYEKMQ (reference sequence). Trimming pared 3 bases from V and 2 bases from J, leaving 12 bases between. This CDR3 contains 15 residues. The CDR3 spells CASSFRDTDTDTQYF. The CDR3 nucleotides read TGTGCCAGCAGCTTCCGGGACACAGACACAGATACGCAGTATTTT.

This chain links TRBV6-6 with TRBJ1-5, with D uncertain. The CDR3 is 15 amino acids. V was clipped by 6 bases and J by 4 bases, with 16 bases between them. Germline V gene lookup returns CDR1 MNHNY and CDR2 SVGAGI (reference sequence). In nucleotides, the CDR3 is TGTGCCAGCAGGCCTGCCGCAGGACGAAATCAGCCCCAGCATTTT. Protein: CASRPAAGRNQPQHF.

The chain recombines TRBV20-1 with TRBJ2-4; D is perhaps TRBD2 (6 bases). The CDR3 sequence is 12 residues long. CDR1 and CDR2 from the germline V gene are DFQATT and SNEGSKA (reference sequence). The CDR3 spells CSGGVLSYGQYF. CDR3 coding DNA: TGCAGCGGGGGAGTTCTTTCCTACGGGCAGTACTTC.

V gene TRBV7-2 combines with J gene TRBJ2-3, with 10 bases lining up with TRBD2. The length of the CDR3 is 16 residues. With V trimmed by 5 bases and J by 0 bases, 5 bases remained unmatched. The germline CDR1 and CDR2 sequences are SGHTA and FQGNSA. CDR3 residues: CASSKLGLASTDTQYF. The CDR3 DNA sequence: TGTGCCAGCAGCAAGTTGGGACTAGCGAGCACAGATACGCAGTATTTT. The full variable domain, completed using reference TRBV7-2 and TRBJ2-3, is GAGVSQSPSNKVTEKGKDVELRCDPISGHTALYWYRQSLGQGLEFLIYFQGNSAPDKSGLPSDRFSAERTGGSVSTLTIQRTQQEDSAVYLCASSKLGLASTDTQYFGPGTRLTVL.

The CDR3 loop reads CSASLAGVGETQYF. The CDR3 nucleotides read TGCAGTGCTTCCCTAGCGGGAGTGGGGGAGACCCAGTACTTC. The chain carries TRBV20-1 and TRBJ2-4; the match to TRBD2 covers 10 bases. The better agreement between TRBJ2-5 and the DNA end casts doubt on the J call. The CDR3 length is 14 residues. Germline V gives CDR1 DFQATT, CDR2 SNEGSKA (reference sequence).

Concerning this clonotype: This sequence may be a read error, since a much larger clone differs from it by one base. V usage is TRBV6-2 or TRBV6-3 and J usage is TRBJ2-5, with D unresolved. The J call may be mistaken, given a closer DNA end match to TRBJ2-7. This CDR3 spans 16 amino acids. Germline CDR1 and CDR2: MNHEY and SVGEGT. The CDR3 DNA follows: TGTGCCAGCAGTTACTCGTGGTCAGGTAAAGCCTACGAGCAGTACTTC. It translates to CASSYSWSGKAYEQYF.

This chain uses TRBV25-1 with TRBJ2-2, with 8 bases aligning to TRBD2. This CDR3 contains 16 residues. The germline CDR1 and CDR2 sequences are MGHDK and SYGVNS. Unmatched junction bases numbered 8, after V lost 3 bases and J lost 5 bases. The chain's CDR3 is CASSESLVAGTGELFF. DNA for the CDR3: TGTGCCAGCAGTGAGTCTTTGGTAGCGGGGACCGGGGAGCTGTTTTTT.

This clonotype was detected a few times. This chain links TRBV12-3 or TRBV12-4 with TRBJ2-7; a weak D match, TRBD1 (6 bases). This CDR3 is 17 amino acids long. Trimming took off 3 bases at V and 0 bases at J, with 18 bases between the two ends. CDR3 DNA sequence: TGTGCCAGCAGTTTTGAAGGAACAGGGCAGGGCTCCTACGAGCAGTACTTC. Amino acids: CASSFEGTGQGSYEQYF.

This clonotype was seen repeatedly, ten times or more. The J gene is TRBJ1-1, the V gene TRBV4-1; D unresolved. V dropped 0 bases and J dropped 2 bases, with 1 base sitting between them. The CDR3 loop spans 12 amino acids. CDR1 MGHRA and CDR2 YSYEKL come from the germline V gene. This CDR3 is CASSQDNTEAFF. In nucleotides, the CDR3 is TGCGCCAGCAGCCAAGACAACACTGAAGCTTTCTTT.

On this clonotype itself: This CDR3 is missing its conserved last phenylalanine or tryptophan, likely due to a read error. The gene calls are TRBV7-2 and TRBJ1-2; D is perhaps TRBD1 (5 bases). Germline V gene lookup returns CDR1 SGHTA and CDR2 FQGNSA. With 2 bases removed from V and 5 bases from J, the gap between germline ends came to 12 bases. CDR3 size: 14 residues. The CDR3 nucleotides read TGTGCCAGCAGCTTAAATTCAGGGATTTATGGCTACACCTGC. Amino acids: CASSLNSGIYGYTC.

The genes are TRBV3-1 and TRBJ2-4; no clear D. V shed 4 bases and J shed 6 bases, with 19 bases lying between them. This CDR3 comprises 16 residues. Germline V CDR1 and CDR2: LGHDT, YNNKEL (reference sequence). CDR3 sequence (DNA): TGTGCCAGCAGCCCGACCACATTCTCCCGTTTAAACATTCAGTACTTC. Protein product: CASSPTTFSRLNIQYF.

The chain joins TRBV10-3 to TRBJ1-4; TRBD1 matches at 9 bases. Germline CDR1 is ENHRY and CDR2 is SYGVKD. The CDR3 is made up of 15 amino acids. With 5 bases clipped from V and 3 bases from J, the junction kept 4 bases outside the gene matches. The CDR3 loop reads CAISPRTGANEKLFF. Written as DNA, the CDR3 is TGTGCCATCAGTCCTCGGACAGGGGCTAATGAAAAACTGTTTTTT.

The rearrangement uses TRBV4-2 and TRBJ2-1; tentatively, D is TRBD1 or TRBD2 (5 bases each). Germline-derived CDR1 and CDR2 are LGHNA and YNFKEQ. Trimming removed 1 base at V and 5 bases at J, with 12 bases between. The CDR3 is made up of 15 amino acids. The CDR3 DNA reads TGTGCCAGCAGCCAAGGAGGGGCCGCGAACAATGAGCAGTTCTTC. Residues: CASSQGGAANNEQFF.